What follows describes a single T cell receptor (beta chain). The antigen remains unidentified. Noted time point: week 3, after first cycle of checkpoint inhibitor. Patients had no prior systemic cancer treatment, immunosuppressants or other active cancers. The data were taken from a study of blood T cell dynamics during melanoma immunotherapy. The CDR3 is 14 residues long. CDR1 is SGDLS, CDR2 YYNGEE, per germline. The V and J ends lost 1 base and 7 bases respectively, with 15 bases between them. The repertoire was sequenced with immunoSEQ multiplex PCR; TCRdb's copy has only in-frame clones and lacks some. The sample shows about 8,400 clones, 75% to 90% of them seen only once. General observations from the study: The study could not tell melanoma-specific clones from general immune activation.

This TCR came from a human donor with melanoma. This specimen consisted of blood, obtained from a patient treated with checkpoint blockade. This sequence joins TRBV9 and TRBJ2-7; possibly TRBD1 or TRBD2 for D (5 bases each). CDR3 sequence: CASSVSRVRGEQYF. The CDR3, as DNA: TGTGCCAGCAGCGTAAGCAGGGTCCGGGGAGAGCAGTACTTC.